A selection of T cell receptor beta chains follows, all from one sample in a study of identical twins. One entry per CDR3 protein results from TCRdb running MiXCR on the 5' RACE reads. Here the sample spans approximately 600,000 distinct CDR3 sequences, 7.1% being singletons. These data were likewise used in another study, on yellow fever vaccine responses in identical twins.

Sequenced: PBMCs. The source of these receptors is a woman under 30 in good health. Each CDR3 is given with its conserved first and last residue. Fields, in order: J gene, D gene, V gene, clone size, CDR3 protein, CDR3 DNA. D genes are given only for firm matches. Only some rows state a clone size, as once, few, many or a class for expanded clones.

>TRBJ2-4|-|TRBV12-3/TRBV12-4|few
CASSSDQNIQYF
TGTGCCAGCAGTTCTGACCAAAACATTCAGTACTTC
>TRBJ2-7|-|TRBV4-1|-
CASSPWWKGRDEQYF
TGCGCCAGCAGCCCCTGGTGGAAGGGACGGGACGAGCAGTACTTC
>TRBJ2-1|-|TRBV29-1|-
CSVKMVTEQFF
TGCAGCGTTAAAATGGTGACTGAGCAGTTCTTC
>TRBJ1-2|TRBD1|TRBV27|few
CASSSRDSFYGYTF
TGTGCCAGCAGTTCAAGGGACAGCTTCTATGGCTACACCTTC
>TRBJ2-4|-|TRBV3-1|many
CASSQGERNIQYF
TGTGCCAGCAGCCAAGGAGAGCGGAACATTCAGTACTTC
>TRBJ1-1|TRBD1|TRBV6-1|-
CASRSSGQRNTEAFF
TGTGCCAGCAGGAGTTCGGGACAGAGGAACACTGAAGCTTTCTTT
>TRBJ2-7|-|TRBV18|few
CASSPAPAPYEQYF
TGTGCCAGCTCACCAGCCCCTGCCCCCTACGAGCAGTACTTC
>TRBJ1-1|-|TRBV4-1|-
CASSQSIRLTAEAFF
TGCGCCAGCAGCCAGTCAATACGGTTAACGGCTGAAGCTTTCTTT
>TRBJ2-5|-|TRBV15|-
CATSRVEEQETQYF
TGTGCCACCAGCAGAGTTGAGGAACAAGAGACCCAGTACTTC
>TRBJ2-5|-|TRBV10-2|many
CASSESGMYQETQYF
TGCGCCAGCAGTGAGTCGGGGATGTACCAAGAGACCCAGTACTTC
>TRBJ2-1|TRBD2|TRBV12-3/TRBV12-4|many
CASSSVAGRGGNEQFF
TGTGCCAGCAGTTCGGTAGCGGGACGTGGGGGGAATGAGCAGTTCTTC
>TRBJ2-6|-|TRBV14|-
CASSQLRDGRNSGANVLTF
TGTGCCAGCAGCCAACTCCGGGACGGTCGAAACTCTGGGGCCAACGTCCTGACTTTC
>TRBJ2-1|-|TRBV5-5|many
CASSFTSSYNEQFF
TGTGCCAGCAGCTTCACTAGCTCCTACAATGAGCAGTTCTTC
>TRBJ2-7|-|TRBV5-6|-
CASSSRQALTYEQYF
TGTGCCAGCAGCAGCAGACAGGCTCTTACATACGAGCAGTACTTC